This T cell receptor (beta chain) is drawn from a study of blood T cells in healthy people across ages. CDR3 length equals 16 residues. V was cut by 4 bases and J by 1 base, with 14 bases left in between. Next came a second PCR, run for about 6 to 12 cycles, which used a sample-barcoded 5' primer along with a J-beta primer mix. TCRdb re-called the 5' RACE reads with MiXCR, one entry per CDR3 protein. The sample carries over 1,200,000 distinct CDR3 sequences, almost 60% recorded once. Per sample, no less than 5 micrograms of total RNA were extracted. The TCR comes from a man younger than 35 in good health. The rearrangement joins TRBV12-3 or TRBV12-4 to TRBJ2-1, with D tentatively TRBD1 or TRBD2 (6 bases each). Input material: blood. The CDR3 spells CASSYLGGGSYNEQFF. CDR3 bases: TGTGCCAGCAGTTATCTTGGAGGGGGGTCCTACAATGAGCAGTTCTTC.